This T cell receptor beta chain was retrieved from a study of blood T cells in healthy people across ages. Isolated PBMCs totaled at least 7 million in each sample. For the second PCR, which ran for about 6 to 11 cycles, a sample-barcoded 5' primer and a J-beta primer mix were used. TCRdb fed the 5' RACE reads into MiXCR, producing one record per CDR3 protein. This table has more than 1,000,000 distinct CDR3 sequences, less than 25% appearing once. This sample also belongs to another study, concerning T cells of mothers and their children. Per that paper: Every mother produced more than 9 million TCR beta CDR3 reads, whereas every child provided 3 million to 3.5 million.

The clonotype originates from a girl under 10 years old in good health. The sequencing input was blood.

The CDR3 sequence is CASNTGVGYTF. For the CDR3, the DNA is TGTGCCAGTAACACAGGGGTCGGCTACACCTTC. The chain uses TRBV19 and TRBJ1-2; 7 bases map to TRBD1. The J segment lost 8 bases and the V segment lost 7 bases, leaving 4 bases of the junction unmatched. This CDR3 is 11 amino acids long. Germline V gene lookup returns CDR1 LNHDA and CDR2 SQIVND (reference sequence).